Shown below are 13 T cell receptor beta chains from a single sample sequenced in a study of blood T cell repertoires in COVID-19. Repertoires were generated with immunoSEQ multiplex PCR, while TCRdb's copy carries only in-frame clones and drops some. The sample lists approximately 10,000 clones; approximately 89% were seen once. The sequenced sample was peripheral blood. These receptors were collected from a human donor in a cohort sampled during active COVID-19.

This chain joins TRBV5-6 and TRBJ1-2; a possible D gene is TRBD1 (5 bases). Trimming stripped 0 bases from V and 0 bases from J, with 9 bases between. Germline V gene data show CDR1 as SGHDT and CDR2 as YYEEEE. The CDR3 loop spans 15 amino acids. This CDR3 reads CASSLGQRSNYGYTF. The CDR3 DNA reads as TGTGCCAGCAGCTTGGGACAGAGATCTAACTATGGCTACACCTTC.

This clone was detected once. This chain joins TRBV4-1 and TRBJ2-7; TRBD1 matches at 8 bases. Germline lookup yields CDR1 MGHRA and CDR2 YSYEKL. J lost 2 bases, V lost 0 bases, and 12 bases had no gene match. The CDR3 sequence is 18 residues long. CDR3 sequence reads: CASSQDGGQGAIAYEQYF. Written as DNA, the CDR3 is TGCGCCAGCAGCCAAGATGGGGGGCAGGGGGCTATCGCCTACGAGCAGTACTTC.

The V call is TRBV2, the J call TRBJ2-5; 7 bases are shared with TRBD1. This CDR3 has 14 amino acids. V lost 2 bases to trimming and J lost 4 bases; unmatched junction nucleotides: 4. From germline, CDR1 is SNHLY and CDR2 FYNNEI. CDR3 nucleotides: TGTGCCAGCAGTGAAAGTAGGGGGCCAGAGACCCAGTACTTC. Translated, it gives CASSESRGPETQYF.

This chain joins TRBV11-2 and TRBJ2-5, with TRBD2 matching over 8 bases. The length of the CDR3 is 16 residues. Germline CDR1 reads SGHAT; CDR2 reads FQNNGV. The ends lost 1 base at V and 5 bases at J; junction bases unmatched: 9. CDR3 sequence reads: CASSLAGGSPGETQYF. CDR3 in DNA: TGTGCCAGCAGCTTAGCGGGAGGGTCCCCCGGGGAGACCCAGTACTTC.

V gene TRBV20-1 combines with J gene TRBJ1-5; a possible D gene is TRBD1 (6 bases). The V gene lost 4 bases and the J gene lost 2 bases, with 12 bases spanning the gap. This CDR3 contains 14 residues. Germline V gene lookup returns CDR1 DFQATT and CDR2 SNEGSKA (reference sequence). CDR3 DNA: TGCAGTGCTATTGACAGGTCAGGCAATCAGCCCCAGCATTTT. Translated, it gives CSAIDRSGNQPQHF.

This clone was detected only once. V usage is TRBV12-3 or TRBV12-4 and J usage is TRBJ1-2; D gene uncertain. The CDR3 length is 11 residues. Trimming removed 2 bases from V and 7 bases from J, with 5 bases in between. The CDR3 DNA sequence: TGTGCCAGCAGTTTAAGGAGTGGCTACACCTTC. Protein: CASSLRSGYTF.

The gene calls are TRBV5-1 and TRBJ1-2; a weak D match, TRBD1 (6 bases). Trimming removed 0 bases from V and 3 bases from J, with 12 bases in between. Germline assignment: CDR1 SGHRS and CDR2 YFSETQ. The CDR3 sequence is 15 residues long. The CDR3 DNA sequence: TGCGCCAGCAGCTTGGCTGGGGGCAGGGACTATGGCTACACCTTC. It is translated as CASSLAGGRDYGYTF.

The DNA of the CDR3 is TGTGCCAGCAGTGCCATGGACAGGGACAATTCACCCCTCCACTTT. The encoded protein is CASSAMDRDNSPLHF. This chain uses TRBV6-4 with TRBJ1-6, with 8 bases identical to TRBD1. Germline CDR1 and CDR2: MRHNA and SNTAGT. The CDR3 sequence is 15 residues long. V was pared by 4 bases and J by 7 bases, with 6 bases of the junction left unmatched.

The chain employs TRBV3-1 (or the pseudogene TRBV3-2) and TRBJ1-3, with TRBD1 as a possible D gene (6 bases). Trimming left V 4 bases short and J 5 bases short, with 21 bases between. Germline V gene data show CDR1 as LGHDT and CDR2 as YNNKEL (reference sequence). This CDR3 is 17 amino acids long. This chain's CDR3 is CASSLQGGGAYRNTIYF. The CDR3 DNA follows: TGTGCCAGCAGCCTCCAGGGCGGGGGGGCGTATAGAAACACCATATATTTT.

The J gene is TRBJ2-1, the V gene TRBV10-3, with a weak D call TRBD1 (5 bases). V was cut by 8 bases and J by 0 bases, with 11 bases left in between. This CDR3 contains 14 residues. CDR1 and CDR2 (germline): ENHRY, SYGVKD. The CDR3 loop reads CAIRRDSSYNEQFF. The CDR3 DNA follows: TGTGCCATCCGCAGAGACAGCTCCTACAATGAGCAGTTCTTC.

V and J are TRBV14 and TRBJ1-1; D is unresolved. Per the germline V gene, CDR1 is SGHDN and CDR2 is FVKESK. Trimming removed 1 base from V and 1 base from J, with 4 bases in between. This CDR3 has 13 amino acids. CDR3 bases: TGTGCCAGCAGCCAAGGACAGAACACTGAAGCTTTCTTT. Translating it yields CASSQGQNTEAFF.

The chain combines TRBV11-2 with TRBJ2-2, with TRBD1 identical over 9 bases. The CDR3 is 17 amino acids. The germline V gene has CDR1 SGHAT and CDR2 FQNNGV. V lost 5 bases to trimming and J lost 4 bases; unmatched junction nucleotides: 11. This CDR3 is CASSAPPGQGFTGELFF. The CDR3 DNA reads as TGTGCCAGCAGCGCGCCCCCGGGACAGGGTTTCACCGGGGAGCTGTTTTTT.

This chain links TRBV12-3 or TRBV12-4 with TRBJ1-2, with unresolved D. This CDR3 region has 13 residues. V lost 5 bases and J lost 3, with 10 bases in between. Here the CDR3 DNA reads TGTGCCAGCAGTCACGACGGGTACTATGGCTACACCTTC. It translates to CASSHDGYYGYTF.